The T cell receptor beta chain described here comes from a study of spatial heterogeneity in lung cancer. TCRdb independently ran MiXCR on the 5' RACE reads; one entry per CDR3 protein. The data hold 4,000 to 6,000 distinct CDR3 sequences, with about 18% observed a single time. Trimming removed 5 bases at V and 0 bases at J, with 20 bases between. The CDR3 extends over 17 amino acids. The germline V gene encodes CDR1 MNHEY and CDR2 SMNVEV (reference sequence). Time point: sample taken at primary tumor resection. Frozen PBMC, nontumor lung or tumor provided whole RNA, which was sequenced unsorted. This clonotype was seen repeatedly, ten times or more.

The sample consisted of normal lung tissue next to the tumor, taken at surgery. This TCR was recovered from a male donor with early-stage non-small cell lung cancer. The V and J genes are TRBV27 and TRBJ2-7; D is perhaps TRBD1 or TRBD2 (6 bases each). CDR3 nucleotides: TGTGCCAGCAGTCCACTAGGGGAGGACAGCAGCTCCTACGAGCAGTACTTC. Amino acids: CASSPLGEDSSSYEQYF.